This T cell receptor (beta chain) appears in the sequencing data of a study of post-analysis software for immune sequencing data. Study-wide background: Recorded subtypes: relapsing-remitting, secondary progressive, progressive-relapsing; some patients unannotated. Study findings and constraints: Among a few TRBV segments more frequent in patients than controls were TRBV5-6, TRBV5-1 and TRBV20-1.

Germline V CDR1 and CDR2: MNHEY, SMNVEV (reference sequence). This CDR3 contains 13 residues. This clonotype was observed a few times. The antigen is undetermined. Mismatch with germline at one junction end may stem from a read error. Unique molecular identifiers had been added to the TCR beta cDNA libraries. Approximately 500,000 cDNA molecules were recovered from an input of about 1 to 10 million T cells. TCRdb itself ran the PCR reads through MiXCR, one entry per CDR3 protein. Found here are approximately 160,000 distinct CDR3 sequences, 30% of them singletons; the top ten hold about 1.4%. The origin of this receptor is a girl aged 10 to 17 with multiple sclerosis. The genes are TRBV27 and TRBJ1-1; 9 bases are shared with TRBD1. The sequencing input was blood. CDR3 DNA sequence: TGTGCCACTAAGACAGGGGGGGACACTGAGGCTTTCTTT. It specifies CATKTGGDTEAFF.